The clone carrying this T cell receptor (beta chain) occurred once. Method: immunoSEQ multiplex PCR; TCRdb's copy keeps in-frame clones and lacks some. This sample has approximately 130,000 clones, with approximately 83% found just once. This sample stems from a study of blood T cell repertoires in COVID-19. Trimming removed 8 bases from V and 2 bases from J, with 18 bases in between. From germline, CDR1 is MRHNA and CDR2 SNTAGT. The CDR3 runs 15 residues. Sequenced input: peripheral blood. V gene TRBV6-4 combines with J gene TRBJ2-5, with D tentatively TRBD1 (6 bases). This clonotype originated in a woman in her forties or fifties who had recovered from COVID-19. CDR3 protein: CASSPRGQNQETQYF. DNA for the CDR3: TGTGCCAGCTCTCCCCGGGGACAAAATCAAGAGACCCAGTACTTC.